Given below is one T cell receptor (beta chain) in context. These data originate in a study of control samples from healthy donors and cancer patients. This CDR3 has 15 residues. CDR1 is MNHEY and CDR2 is SMNVEV in the germline V gene (reference sequence). V lost 6 bases, J lost 0 bases, and 8 bases stayed unmatched. Sequencing was performed with immunoSEQ multiplex PCR; in TCRdb, only in-frame clones are kept and a portion is missing. The repertoire holds more than 85,000 clones, with about 90% as singletons. This sequence joins TRBV27 and TRBJ2-7; 7 positions agree with TRBD1. The material sequenced was blood. The TCR originated in a woman aged 18-29 years in good health. CDR3 sequence: CASRGDRVGSYEQYF. DNA of the CDR3: TGTGCCAGCAGGGGAGACAGGGTTGGCTCCTACGAGCAGTACTTC.